This T cell receptor beta chain was identified in a study of a mutant IDH1 vaccine in newly diagnosed glioma. The repertoire was sequenced with immunoSEQ multiplex PCR; TCRdb's copy has only in-frame clones and lacks some. The profile shows over 95,000 clones, roughly 90% of them singletons. Time point in this sample: week 11, during vaccination. Vaccination used 300 ug of mutant IDH1 20-mer peptide per dose, with topical imiquimod. A note on this clone: Its cognate antigen is unknown.

The material sequenced was PBMCs, taken from a glioma patient whose treatment included an IDH1 peptide vaccine. This clonotype was sampled from a woman between 45 and 60 years old with glioma.

The DNA of the CDR3 is TGTGCCAGCAGCAGGATCCCCGGGGAGCTGTTTTTT. It encodes CASSRIPGELFF. The chain combines TRBV6-5 with TRBJ2-2, with D hard to call. The CDR3 contains 12 residues. Germline CDR1 and CDR2: MNHEY and SVGAGI. With 6 bases removed from V and 6 bases from J, the gap between germline ends came to 8 bases.